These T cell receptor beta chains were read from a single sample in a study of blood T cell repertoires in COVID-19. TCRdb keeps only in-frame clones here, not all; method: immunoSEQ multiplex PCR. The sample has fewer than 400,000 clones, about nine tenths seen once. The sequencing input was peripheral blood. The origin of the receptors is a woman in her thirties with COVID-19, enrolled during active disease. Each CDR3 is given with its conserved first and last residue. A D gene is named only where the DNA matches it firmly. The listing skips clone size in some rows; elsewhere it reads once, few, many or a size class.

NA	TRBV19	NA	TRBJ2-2	TGTGCCAGTGCCCTCCCGGGACAACTCGTCACCGGGGAGCTGTTTTTT	CASALPGQLVTGELFF
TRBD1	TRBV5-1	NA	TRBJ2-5	TGCGCCAGCAGCTTGGGACAGGGGGTAATCCAAGAGACCCAGTACTTC	CASSLGQGVIQETQYF
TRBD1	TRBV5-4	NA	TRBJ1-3	TGTGCCAGCAGTCCCCGGACAGGGTCTGGAAACACCATATATTTT	CASSPRTGSGNTIYF
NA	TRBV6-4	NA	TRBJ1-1	TGTGCCAGCAGTCGACTCATGAACACTGAAGCTTTCTTT	CASSRLMNTEAFF
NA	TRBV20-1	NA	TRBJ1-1	TGCAGTGGTTCGGGATCCACTGAAGCTTTCTTT	CSGSGSTEAFF
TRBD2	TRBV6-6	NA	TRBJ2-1	TGTGCCAGCAGTTACTCCGGGACTAGCCGTGAGCAGTTCTTC	CASSYSGTSREQFF
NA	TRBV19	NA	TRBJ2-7	TGTGCCAGTAACGCACTAGCCGGAAACGAGCAGTACTTC	CASNALAGNEQYF
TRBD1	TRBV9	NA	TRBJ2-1	TGTGCCAGCAGCGTAGGGACAGGGAACGGGAATGAGCAGTTCTTC	CASSVGTGNGNEQFF
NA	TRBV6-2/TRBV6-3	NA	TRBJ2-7	TGTGCCAGCAGTTACGTCTCGGTTGCGTACGAGCAGTACTTC	CASSYVSVAYEQYF
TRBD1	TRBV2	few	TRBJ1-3	TGTGCCAGCAGTGCAGGGGGAACGAGGGGAAACACCATATATTTT	CASSAGGTRGNTIYF
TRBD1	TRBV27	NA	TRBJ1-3	TGTGCCAGCAGTTTGAAGGGGGCGAGATACTCTGGAAACACCATATATTTT	CASSLKGARYSGNTIYF
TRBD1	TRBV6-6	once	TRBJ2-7	TGTGCCAGCAGGCTCGGACAGGTCTACGAGCAGTACTTC	CASRLGQVYEQYF
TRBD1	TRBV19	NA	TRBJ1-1	TGTGCCAGTAGTATAATGGGGACAGGGGTGACTGAAGCTTTCTTT	CASSIMGTGVTEAFF
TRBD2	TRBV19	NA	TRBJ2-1	TGTGCCTCGGGACTAGCGGTCTACAATGAGCAGTTCTTC	CASGLAVYNEQFF
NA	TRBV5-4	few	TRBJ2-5	TGTGCCAGCAGCTTGTACAGGGAGAAAGAGACCCAGTACTTC	CASSLYREKETQYF
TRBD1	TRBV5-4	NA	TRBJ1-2	TGTGCCAGCAGCTTGGGACAGGGGGTAGGGTATGGCTACACCTTC	CASSLGQGVGYGYTF
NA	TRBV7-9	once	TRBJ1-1	TGTGCCAGCAGCTTAGCCGACAGGCGGAACACTGAAGCTTTCTTT	CASSLADRRNTEAFF
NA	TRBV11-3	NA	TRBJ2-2	TGTGCCAGCAGCTTTACGAACACCGGGGAGCTGTTTTTT	CASSFTNTGELFF
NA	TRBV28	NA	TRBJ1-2	TGTGCCAGCACCGCAGGGGTATATGGCTACACCTTC	CASTAGVYGYTF
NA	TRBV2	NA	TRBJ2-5	TGTGCCAGCAGTCGCGCCTCCGAAAGAGAGACCCAGTACTTC	CASSRASERETQYF
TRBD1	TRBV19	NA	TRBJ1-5	TGTGCCAGTAGCCCGACAGGGAGCAATCAGCCCCAGCATTTT	CASSPTGSNQPQHF
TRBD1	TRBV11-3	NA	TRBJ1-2	TGTGCCAGCAGCGGGGACAGGGGATATGGCTACACCTTC	CASSGDRGYGYTF
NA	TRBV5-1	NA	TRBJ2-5	TGCGCCAGCAGCTTGGTCCCTAGCCTCCAAGAGACCCAGTACTTC	CASSLVPSLQETQYF
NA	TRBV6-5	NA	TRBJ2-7	TGTGCCAGCAGTTACGGGACGGGGGGCCCCTACGAGCAGTACTTC	CASSYGTGGPYEQYF
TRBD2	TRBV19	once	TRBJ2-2	TGTGCCAGTAGTATTTGGGCTAGCGGGAGAAAGGACACCGGGGAGCTGTTTTTT	CASSIWASGRKDTGELFF
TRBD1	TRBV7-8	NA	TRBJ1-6	TGTGCCAGCAGCTTAGCGGAGAACAGGGGGAATTCACCCCTCCACTTT	CASSLAENRGNSPLHF
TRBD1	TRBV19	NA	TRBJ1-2	TGTGCCAGCAACGCCGGGACAGGGGGCGATGGCTACACCTTC	CASNAGTGGDGYTF
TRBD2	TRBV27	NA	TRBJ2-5	TGTGCCAGCAGTTCCCTGGGGAGCGGGGAAGAGACCCAGTACTTC	CASSSLGSGEETQYF
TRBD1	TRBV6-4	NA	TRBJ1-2	TGTGCCAGCAGTGACACAGGGGGCGGCTATGGCTACACCTTC	CASSDTGGGYGYTF
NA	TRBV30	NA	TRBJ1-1	TGTGCCTGGAGTGTACAGGGACGAACTGAAGCTTTCTTT	CAWSVQGRTEAFF
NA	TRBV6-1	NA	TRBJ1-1	TGTGCCAGCAGTGAAGGGAAAGACAGGGAAGCTTTCTTT	CASSEGKDREAFF
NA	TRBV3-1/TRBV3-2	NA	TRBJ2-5	TGTGCCAGCAGCCAAGATCCACTCGGGGTAGAGACCCAGTACTTC	CASSQDPLGVETQYF
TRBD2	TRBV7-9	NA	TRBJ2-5	TGTGCCAGCAGCCCGCCCGGGGGGCAAGAGACCCAGTACTTC	CASSPPGGQETQYF
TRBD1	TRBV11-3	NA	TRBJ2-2	TGTGCCAGCAGCGAGGGACAGGGGATGATGGGCACCGGGGAGCTGTTTTTT	CASSEGQGMMGTGELFF
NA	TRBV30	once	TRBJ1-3	TGTGCCTGGAGCGGGGATAAGGGAAACACCATATATTTT	CAWSGDKGNTIYF
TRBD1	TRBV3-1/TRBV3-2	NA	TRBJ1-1	TGTGCCAGCAGCCGACAGGGACAGGGGAACACTGAAGCTTTCTTT	CASSRQGQGNTEAFF
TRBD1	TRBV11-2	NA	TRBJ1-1	TGTGCCAGCAGACATGGGACAGGCTTGAACACTGAAGCTTTCTTT	CASRHGTGLNTEAFF
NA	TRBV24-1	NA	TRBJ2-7	TGTGCCACCAGTGATACCTCGACAGGACTGATTACGGGGCAGTACTTC	CATSDTSTGLITGQYF
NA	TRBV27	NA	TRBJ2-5	TGTGCCAGCAGTTTTACCAGGGGTAGTGAGGGCCCTTTGGAGACCCAGTACTTC	CASSFTRGSEGPLETQYF
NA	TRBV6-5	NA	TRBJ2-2	TGTGCCAGCGGACCTACAGCGGGCACCGGGGAGCTGTTTTTT	CASGPTAGTGELFF
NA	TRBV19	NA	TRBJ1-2	TGTGCCAGTACCCCCAGTGGAGGGAAGCGGGATGGCTACACCTTC	CASTPSGGKRDGYTF
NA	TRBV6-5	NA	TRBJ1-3	TGTGCCAGCAGTTATACAGGGTACGGAAACACCATATATTTT	CASSYTGYGNTIYF